This passage covers 27 T cell receptor beta chains from one sample sequenced in a study of T cells in Graves' hyperthyroidism and ophthalmopathy. TCR beta CDR3 sequences were amplified from RNA transcripts. HTBI primers drove first-round RT-PCR of the TCR CDR3. TCRdb processed the multiplex PCR reads anew with MiXCR; each CDR3 protein has one entry. There are under 350,000 distinct CDR3 sequences in the sample; 15% to 20% occur only once, and over 50% lies in the top ten. Sequenced sample: blood. These receptors were taken from a woman aged 60 to 75 with Graves' ophthalmopathy.

This clonotype turned up a few times. DNA of the CDR3: TGTGCCAGCAGCCCAGAGGGGCTCGGGTATCAGCCCCAGCATTTT. It is translated as CASSPEGLGYQPQHF. The chain is built from TRBV7-2 and TRBJ1-5; a weak D match, TRBD1 (5 bases). This CDR3 has 15 amino acids. V was clipped by 5 bases and J by 5 bases, with 16 bases between them. Germline V lookup: CDR1 SGHTA, CDR2 FQGNSA.

The CDR3 DNA reads as TGCAGTGCCAGGACAGCTTCTAGCACAGATACGCAGTATTTT. Residues: CSARTASSTDTQYF. The chain recombines TRBV20-1 with TRBJ2-3; TRBD1 is a possible D gene (6 bases). This CDR3 has 14 residues. The V gene's germline CDR1 is DFQATT and CDR2 SNEGSKA (reference sequence). Trimming cost V 6 bases and J 0 bases, with 13 bases left between them.

Concerning this clonotype: This may be a read error: a much more frequent sequence differs by one nucleotide. This chain connects TRBV6-2 or TRBV6-3 to TRBJ2-1; D might be TRBD1 (5 bases). Trimming pared 6 bases from V and 7 bases from J, leaving 13 bases between. There are 13 residues in the CDR3. Germline assignment: CDR1 MNHEY and CDR2 SVGEGT. The CDR3 coding sequence is TGTGCCAGCAGACAGGAGATTAGGAATGAGCAGTTCTTC. It translates to CASRQEIRNEQFF.

This chain joins TRBV7-2 and TRBJ1-4, with D unresolved. Trimming removed 5 bases from V and 3 bases from J, with 13 bases in between. This CDR3 has 15 amino acids. Germline V gives CDR1 SGHTA, CDR2 FQGNSA. The CDR3: CASSPRRVSNEKLFF. The CDR3 nucleotides are TGTGCCAGCAGCCCGCGTCGGGTATCTAATGAAAAACTGTTTTTT.

Points on this clonotype: This may stem from a read error, because a much larger clone lies one nucleotide away. The chain combines TRBV7-2 with TRBJ2-3; D call uncertain. With the DNA end fitting TRBJ1-5 better, the J assignment may be wrong. The CDR3 has 15 amino acids. CDR1 is SGHTA, CDR2 FQGNSA, per germline. CDR3 coding DNA: TGTGCCAGCAGCTTAGGTCAACCCGGCTCAGATACGCAGCATTTT. Encoded protein: CASSLGQPGSDTQHF.

This clonotype was seen repeatedly, ten times or more. The CDR3 sequence: CASRGQGGSYEQYF. In DNA form, the CDR3 reads TGTGCCAGCAGAGGACAGGGGGGCTCCTACGAGCAGTACTTC. The rearrangement joins TRBV6-2 or TRBV6-3 to TRBJ2-7; 10 nucleotides match TRBD1. The CDR3 is made up of 14 amino acids. Trimming removed 6 bases from V and 0 bases from J; junction bases left unmatched: 2. The germline CDR1 and CDR2 sequences are MNHEY and SVGEGT.

In this sample, this clonotype turned up many times. V is TRBV6-1 and J is TRBJ2-6, with D possibly being TRBD1 (6 bases). The V gene lost 6 bases and the J gene lost 4 bases, with 13 bases spanning the gap. Germline values: CDR1 MNHNS, CDR2 SASEGT. This CDR3 contains 15 residues. CDR3 coding DNA: TGTGCCAGCAGACCTACAGGGCGGGGGGCCAACGTCCTGACTTTC. The encoded protein is CASRPTGRGANVLTF.

The chain joins TRBV6-1 to TRBJ1-5, with 7 positions matching TRBD1. Germline CDR1 MNHNS, CDR2 SASEGT. The V and J ends lost 7 bases and 7 bases, in that order; junction bases with no gene match: 10. The CDR3 totals 14 residues. CDR3 protein: CASIHRGSGQPQHF. CDR3 bases: TGTGCCAGCATCCACAGGGGATCTGGGCAGCCCCAGCATTTT.

This clonotype was picked up many times. This chain connects TRBV18 to TRBJ1-2; D is unclear. Germline V gene lookup returns CDR1 KGHSH and CDR2 LQKENI. V was shortened by 4 bases and J by 2 bases, with 11 bases between the two germline ends. The CDR3 extends over 14 amino acids. The CDR3 reads CASSQNPDNYGYTF. CDR3 DNA sequence: TGTGCCAGCTCACAGAACCCCGACAACTATGGCTACACCTTC.

This clonotype was detected many times. This chain links TRBV6-1 with TRBJ2-2; D remains ambiguous. This CDR3 is built from 13 residues. Germline values: CDR1 MNHNS, CDR2 SASEGT. V dropped 5 bases and J dropped 0 bases, with 4 bases sitting between them. In DNA form, the CDR3 reads TGTGCCAGCAGTACGGCGAACACCGGGGAGCTGTTTTTT. Protein: CASSTANTGELFF.

This clonotype was counted many times. This chain connects TRBV7-2 to TRBJ2-5; 7 nucleotides agree with TRBD2. Trimming cost V 7 bases and J 2 bases; bases outside gene matches: 10. The CDR3 consists of 15 residues. Germline CDR1 and CDR2: SGHTA and FQGNSA. CDR3 sequence: CASNQWREGQETQYF. CDR3 in DNA: TGTGCCAGCAACCAGTGGAGGGAGGGTCAAGAGACCCAGTACTTC.

V and J are TRBV28 and TRBJ2-2; no definite D call. Looked up from germline, CDR1 is MDHEN and CDR2 is SYDVKM. Trimming took 4 bases from V and 6 from J, leaving 12 bases between them. CDR3 size: 14 residues. In nucleotides, the CDR3 is TGTGCCAGCAGTTCTCTAAGGGCCGCCGGGGAGCTGTTTTTT. Amino acids: CASSSLRAAGELFF.

This clonotype has at least ten counts. The V call is TRBV6-1, the J call TRBJ2-7, with 10 positions matching TRBD2. CDR1 is MNHNS, CDR2 SASEGT, per germline. V was pared by 6 bases and J by 5 bases, with 13 bases of the junction left unmatched. CDR3 length equals 16 residues. The CDR3, as DNA: TGTGCCAGCAGCAACATACCTAGCGGGAGTACCCACGAGCAGTACTTC. Protein: CASSNIPSGSTHEQYF.

This clonotype was recorded many times. This chain joins TRBV20-1 and TRBJ1-6; a possible D gene is TRBD1 (6 bases). V was cut by 5 bases and J by 8 bases, with 10 bases left in between. The V gene's germline CDR1 is DFQATT and CDR2 SNEGSKA (reference sequence). CDR3 size: 12 residues. The CDR3 here is CSAGDIYSPLHF. In DNA form, the CDR3 reads TGCAGTGCTGGGGACATCTATTCACCCCTCCACTTT.

This clonotype was observed many times. The J gene is TRBJ2-2, the V gene TRBV29-1; TRBD2 matches at 15 bases. This CDR3 contains 18 residues. Per the germline V gene, CDR1 is SQVTM and CDR2 is ANQGSEA. V lost 6 bases to trimming and J lost 2 bases; unmatched junction nucleotides: 10. The CDR3 protein is CSVMGLAGGRHNTGELFF. CDR3 sequence (DNA): TGCAGCGTCATGGGACTAGCGGGAGGACGCCACAACACCGGGGAGCTGTTTTTT.

This clonotype occurred a few times. The chain carries TRBV6-5 and TRBJ1-5; no reliable D call. The germline V gene encodes CDR1 MNHEY and CDR2 SVGAGI. V dropped 0 bases and J dropped 0 bases, with 21 bases sitting between them. This CDR3 contains 20 residues. The chain's CDR3 is CASSYSTLVLSTHSNQPQHF. The CDR3 nucleotides read TGTGCCAGCAGTTACTCAACTCTGGTTCTCTCAACCCATAGCAATCAGCCCCAGCATTTT.

This clonotype was recorded many times. CDR3 coding DNA: TGTGCCAGCAGTGAGTCCTACAATGAGCAGTTCTTC. This codes for CASSESYNEQFF. The chain combines TRBV2 with TRBJ2-1; no reliable D call. The CDR3 length is 12 residues. Germline V gives CDR1 SNHLY, CDR2 FYNNEI. V was shortened by 3 bases and J by 1 base, with 1 base between the two germline ends.

In this sample, this clonotype turned up many times. The chain has TRBV7-2 and TRBJ1-5; D gene uncertain. The CDR3 contains 15 residues. The germline gives CDR1 SGHTA, CDR2 FQGNSA. Trimming removed 5 bases from V and 3 bases from J, with 14 bases in between. Written as DNA, the CDR3 is TGTGCCAGCAGCGGATTGGGCGGGCTCAATCAGCCCCAGCATTTT. Protein product: CASSGLGGLNQPQHF.

This clonotype has just a few counts. This chain uses TRBV18 with TRBJ2-7, with D maybe TRBD2 (6 bases). V lost 4 bases, J lost 7 bases, and 20 bases lay in between. The germline V gene encodes CDR1 KGHSH and CDR2 LQKENI. There are 15 residues in the CDR3. CDR3 loop: CASSQGGDRSGEQYF. DNA for the CDR3: TGTGCCAGCTCACAGGGAGGAGATCGATCGGGTGAGCAGTACTTC. Together with reference TRBV18 and TRBJ2-7, the CDR3 gives the full variable domain: NAGVMQNPRHLVRRRGQEARLRCSPMKGHSHVYWYRQLPEEGLKFMVYLQKENIIDESGMPKERFSAEFPKEGPSILRIQQVVRGDSAAYFCASSQGGDRSGEQYFGPGTRLTVT.

The V and J genes are TRBV6-5 and TRBJ2-7, with 7 bases identical to TRBD2. The CDR3 runs to 14 residues. V lost 2 bases, J lost 5 bases, and 6 bases stayed unmatched. CDR1 and CDR2 from the germline V gene are MNHEY and SVGAGI. Here the CDR3 reads CASSYGGVTNEQYF. CDR3 nucleotides: TGTGCCAGCAGTTACGGGGGGGTAACCAACGAGCAGTACTTC.

On this clonotype itself: A much larger clone is a single base away; this may be a read error. The J gene is TRBJ2-1, the V gene TRBV20-1; D remains ambiguous. This CDR3 has 17 amino acids. Germline values: CDR1 DFQATT, CDR2 SNEGSKA (reference sequence). Trimming left V 4 bases short and J 5 bases short, with 24 bases between. The chain's CDR3 is CSAKRPFPERQNNEQFF. CDR3 nucleotide sequence: TGCAGTGCTAAGAGGCCCTTTCCAGAAAGACAAAACAATGAGCAGTTCTTC.

In its sample, this clonotype was seen a few times. The gene calls are TRBV9 and TRBJ1-6, with a tentative D call TRBD1 (6 bases). Germline V gene data show CDR1 as SGDLS and CDR2 as YYNGEE. V was pared by 3 bases and J by 8 bases, with 15 bases between. This CDR3 has 15 residues. The CDR3 loop reads CASSETGTTDSPLHF. The CDR3 nucleotides read TGTGCCAGCAGCGAGACCGGGACAACGGATTCACCCCTCCACTTT.

In this sample, this clonotype turned up many times. This chain uses TRBV3-1 with TRBJ2-1; TRBD1 agrees at 7 bases. Unmatched junction bases numbered 9, after V lost 4 bases and J lost 9 bases. Germline-derived CDR1 and CDR2 are LGHDT and YNNKEL (reference sequence). The CDR3 has 14 residues. The CDR3 sequence is CASSLRDSITEQFF. DNA for the CDR3: TGTGCCAGCAGCCTCCGGGACAGTATTACTGAGCAGTTCTTC.

In regard to this clonotype: Compared with germline, one end of the junction differs, possibly owing to a read error. The chain uses TRBV4-1 and TRBJ1-2; D gene ambiguous. In germline, CDR1 is MGHRA, CDR2 YSYEKL. This CDR3 is built from 13 residues. CDR3 sequence reads: CASRPTLDYGYTF. The CDR3 DNA is TGTGCCAGCAGACCGACACTCGACTATGGCTACACCTTC.

This clonotype showed up just a few times. The rearrangement uses TRBV27 and TRBJ1-5, with D perhaps matching TRBD1 (5 bases). Germline CDR1 is MNHEY and CDR2 is SMNVEV (reference sequence). The CDR3 loop spans 15 amino acids. The V and J ends lost 3 bases and 5 bases respectively, with 14 bases between them. CDR3 DNA: TGTGCCAGCAGTTTGGGGGGAGGGTTCGATCAGCCCCAGCATTTT. This codes for CASSLGGGFDQPQHF.

This clonotype was seen a handful of times. This sequence joins TRBV28 and TRBJ2-7; D perhaps matches TRBD1 (6 bases). CDR3 length: 13 amino acids. Germline V CDR1 and CDR2: MDHEN, SYDVKM. V was clipped by 9 bases and J by 0 bases, with 12 bases between them. This CDR3 is CASLGAVSYEQYF. In nucleotides, the CDR3 is TGTGCCAGTCTGGGGGCAGTCTCCTACGAGCAGTACTTC.

The sample holds many counts of this clonotype. The chain is built from TRBV13 and TRBJ2-7, with no clear D. The CDR3 has 12 residues. The germline V gene encodes CDR1 PRHDT and CDR2 FYEKMQ (reference sequence). Trimming removed 5 bases at V and 4 bases at J, with 9 bases between. The CDR3 here is CASSMDGYEQYF. CDR3 in DNA: TGTGCCAGCAGCATGGACGGTTACGAGCAGTACTTC.